The rows below give T cell receptor beta chains drawn from one sample of a study of shared clonotypes between healthy human individuals. Clones were read by immunoSEQ multiplex PCR, and TCRdb kept only the in-frame ones, dropping some. The sample has 1.6 million or so clones, more than 95% seen once. Sequences were obtained from naive CD4+ T cells sorted from blood. Source of these receptors: a man aged 25-45 years in good health. Each CDR3 is given with its conserved first and last residue. Fields, in order: D gene, V gene, clone size, J gene, CDR3 DNA, CDR3 protein. A D gene is named only where the DNA matches it firmly. For some rows the clone size is stated as once, few or many, or as a class when expanded; others skip it.

.	TRBV18	.	TRBJ2-4	TGTGCCAGCTCACCAGGGGTAGCCAAAAACATTCAGTACTTC	CASSPGVAKNIQYF
.	TRBV6-5	.	TRBJ2-1	TGTGCCAGCAAGGCCCACCCCTTGCATGAGCAGTTCTTC	CASKAHPLHEQFF
TRBD2	TRBV28	.	TRBJ2-2	TGTGCCAGCAGTTTATCCCGATTCGGGACTAGCGGGAGAGTGGGCACCGGGGAGCTGTTTTTT	CASSLSRFGTSGRVGTGELFF
TRBD1	TRBV7-9	.	TRBJ2-7	TGTGCCAGCAGCCAGCAGAACAGGGGCTCCTACGAGCAGTACTTC	CASSQQNRGSYEQYF
TRBD2	TRBV7-8	.	TRBJ2-7	TGTGCCAGCTGCGCCGAGGCTAGCGGTTATTACGAGCAGTACTTC	CASCAEASGYYEQYF
.	TRBV10-1	once	TRBJ2-7	TGCGCCAGCAGTGAGCAGCCCTACGAGCAGTACTTC	CASSEQPYEQYF
.	TRBV9	.	TRBJ2-7	TGTGCCAGCAGCGTAGATGGCTCGTGCCTCATCCTCTCCTACGAGCAGTACTTC	CASSVDGSCLILSYEQYF
.	TRBV6-5	.	TRBJ2-1	TGTGCCAGCAGTTACCGCGGCATCCGATACAATGAGCAGTTCTTC	CASSYRGIRYNEQFF
.	TRBV14	.	TRBJ2-2	TGTGCCAGCAGCCTAAGTCGGACACGCACCGGGGAGCTGTTTTTT	CASSLSRTRTGELFF
TRBD2	TRBV19	.	TRBJ2-5	TGTGCCAGTAGAGCTACTAGCGGGCCGAAAGAGACCCAGTACTTC	CASRATSGPKETQYF
TRBD1	TRBV5-1	.	TRBJ2-7	TGCGCCAGCAGCTTGGGACTCAGGGGGATATCCTACGAGCAGTACTTC	CASSLGLRGISYEQYF
.	TRBV11-1	.	TRBJ2-1	TGTGCCAGCAGCTCGAACCAGGGGGGTGAGCAGTTCTTC	CASSSNQGGEQFF
.	TRBV25-1	.	TRBJ1-5	TGTGCCAGCAGTGATTATCACTCGGCAAATCAGCCCCAGCATTTT	CASSDYHSANQPQHF
.	TRBV5-6	.	TRBJ2-1	TGTGCCAGCAGCTTGTGGGGAGGGCAGTTCTTC	CASSLWGGQFF
.	TRBV5-1	.	TRBJ2-2	TGCGCCAGCAGCTCCGTGGGGGGCACCGGGGAGCTGTTTTTT	CASSSVGGTGELFF
.	TRBV4-3	.	TRBJ1-1	TGCGCCAGCAGCCAAGAGGCACAACTGAACACTGAAGCTTTCTTT	CASSQEAQLNTEAFF
TRBD1	TRBV29-1	.	TRBJ1-2	TGCAGCGTTGGAGGAATAGACAGGGGGCTCTATGGCTACACCTTC	CSVGGIDRGLYGYTF
.	TRBV5-1	.	TRBJ2-5	TGCGCCAGCAGCTTCACGGGCCCGGAGACCCAGTACTTC	CASSFTGPETQYF
.	TRBV7-2	.	TRBJ2-2	TGTGCCAGCAGCCCCAAGCGGGTGGTCACCGGGGAGCTGTTTTTT	CASSPKRVVTGELFF
TRBD2	TRBV5-1	.	TRBJ2-1	TGCGCCAGCAGCCTATATACCAGACTAGCGGGAAAGGATTGGAGCTCCTACAATGAGCAGTTCTTC	CASSLYTRLAGKDWSSYNEQFF
.	TRBV2	.	TRBJ2-5	TGTGCCAGCAGTGATCCAAGACGGACTCAAGAGACCCAGTACTTC	CASSDPRRTQETQYF
TRBD2	TRBV10-3	.	TRBJ2-7	TGTGCCATCAGGGGGGGGACTAGCGGGAGTAACTACGAGCAGTACTTC	CAIRGGTSGSNYEQYF
.	TRBV7-8	.	TRBJ2-7	TGTGCCAGCAGCGCGGAACCGTACGAGCAGTACTTC	CASSAEPYEQYF
.	TRBV5-1	.	TRBJ2-1	TGCGCCAGCAGCTCCGGGACCAACAATGAGCAGTTCTTC	CASSSGTNNEQFF
TRBD2	TRBV29-1	.	TRBJ2-1	TGCAGCGTTCTTGCTTCCCCCGTGGGGGGGAGGATATACAATGAGCAGTTCTTC	CSVLASPVGGRIYNEQFF
.	TRBV14	.	TRBJ1-2	TGTGCCAGCAGCCAAGGCCAGAACTATGGCTACACCTTC	CASSQGQNYGYTF
.	TRBV11-3	.	TRBJ2-1	TGTGCCAGCAGCTTAGAAAGTTACAATGAGCAGTTCTTC	CASSLESYNEQFF
TRBD1	TRBV7-9	.	TRBJ1-2	TGTGCCAGCAGCTTCGGACAGGGGAACTATGGCTACACCTTC	CASSFGQGNYGYTF
TRBD1	TRBV7-8	.	TRBJ2-7	TGTGCCAGCAGCACCCGACGGGGACAGACCTTTTCTTCCTCCTACGAGCAGTACTTC	CASSTRRGQTFSSSYEQYF
TRBD1	TRBV29-1	.	TRBJ2-7	TGCAGCGTTACAGGGGGCGTTGGTGGTTTCGAGCAGTACTTC	CSVTGGVGGFEQYF
.	TRBV7-6	.	TRBJ2-7	TGTGCCAGCAGCTTCGGACACTCGTCCTACGAGCAGTACTTC	CASSFGHSSYEQYF
.	TRBV28	.	TRBJ2-5	TGTGCCAGCAGTTACGCGGCGAAAGAAGAGACCCAGTACTTC	CASSYAAKEETQYF
.	TRBV5-1	.	TRBJ2-7	TGCGCCAGCAGCCCAACAATTTACTCCTACGAGCAGTACTTC	CASSPTIYSYEQYF
TRBD1	TRBV5-5	.	TRBJ2-2	TGTGCCAGCAGCTTGGGGCCTACAGGGGGCGCTTTCGTTCCTGGGGAGCTGTTTTTT	CASSLGPTGGAFVPGELFF
.	TRBV2	.	TRBJ2-7	TGTGCCAGCAGTGTTCTTTGGGGGCGCGACGAGCAGTACTTC	CASSVLWGRDEQYF